In this sample, the clone carrying this T cell receptor (beta chain) turned up many times. Other DNA sequences in the same sample also yield this CDR3. The CDR3 has 17 residues. Trimming took 3 bases from V and 3 from J; bases not matched to a gene: 10. Germline V gene data show CDR1 as LGHNT and CDR2 as FRNRAP. This specimen comes from a study of metastatic and nonmetastatic thyroid tumors. The entire patient cohort was treatment-naive prior to thyroid surgery. TCRdb re-called the PCR reads through MiXCR. Of more than 70,000 clones in the sample, 8.6% were seen once. The chain couples TRBV12-5 to TRBJ2-1; 8 bases line up with TRBD2. Sequences were obtained from blood. The source is a female donor with papillary thyroid cancer or a benign thyroid nodule (not recorded which). Some clones in this sample may be carry-over from other donors' samples. The CDR3 nucleotides read TGTGCTAGTGGTTTTAACCCGCGGGGGGCCAACTACAATGAGCAGTTCTTC. It is translated as CASGFNPRGANYNEQFF. Filled out from reference TRBV12-5 and TRBJ2-1, the complete variable domain reads DARVTQTPRHKVTEMGQEVTMRCQPILGHNTVFWYRQTMMQGLELLAYFRNRAPLDDSGMPKDRFSAEMPDATLATLKIQPSEPRDSAVYFCASGFNPRGANYNEQFFGPGTRLTVL.